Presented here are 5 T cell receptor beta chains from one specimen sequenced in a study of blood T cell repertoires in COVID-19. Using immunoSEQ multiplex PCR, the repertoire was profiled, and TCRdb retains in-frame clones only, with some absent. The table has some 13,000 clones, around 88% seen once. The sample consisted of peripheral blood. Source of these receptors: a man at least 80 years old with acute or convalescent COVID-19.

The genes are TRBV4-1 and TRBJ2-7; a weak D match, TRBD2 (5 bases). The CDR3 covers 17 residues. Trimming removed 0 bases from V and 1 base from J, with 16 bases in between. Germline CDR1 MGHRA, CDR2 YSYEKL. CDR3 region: CASSQDRTSSRSYEQYF. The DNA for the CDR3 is TGCGCCAGCAGCCAAGATAGGACTTCATCCCGATCCTACGAGCAGTACTTC.

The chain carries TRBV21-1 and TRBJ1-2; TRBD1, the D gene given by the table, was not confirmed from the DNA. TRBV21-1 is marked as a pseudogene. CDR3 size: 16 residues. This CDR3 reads CASSKGYHRIPYGYTF. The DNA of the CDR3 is TGTGCCAGCAGCAAAGGGTACCACAGAATCCCCTATGGCTACACCTTC.

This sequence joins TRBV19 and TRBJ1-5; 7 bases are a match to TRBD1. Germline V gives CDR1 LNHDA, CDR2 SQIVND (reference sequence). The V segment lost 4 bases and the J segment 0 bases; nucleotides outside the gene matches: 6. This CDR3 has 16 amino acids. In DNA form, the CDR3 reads TGTGCCAGTAGTAGAGGACAGGAAATTAGCAATCAGCCCCAGCATTTT. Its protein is CASSRGQEISNQPQHF.

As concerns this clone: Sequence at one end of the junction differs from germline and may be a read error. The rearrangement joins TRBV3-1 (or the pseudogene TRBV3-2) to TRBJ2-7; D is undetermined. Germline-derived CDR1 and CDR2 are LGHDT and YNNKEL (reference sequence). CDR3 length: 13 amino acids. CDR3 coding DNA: TGTGCCAGCAGCCAATATCTTTCTCGCGGTCGAGACTTC. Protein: CASSQYLSRGRDF.

CDR3: CASGVYGQGNEQYF. In DNA, the CDR3 is TGCGCCAGCGGAGTCTACGGACAGGGAAACGAGCAGTACTTC. This sequence joins TRBV5-1 and TRBJ2-7; 8 bases align to TRBD1. V lost 7 bases to trimming and J lost 5 bases; unmatched junction nucleotides: 11. This CDR3 contains 14 residues. Germline CDR1 and CDR2: SGHRS and YFSETQ.